The next 30 T cell receptor beta chains were all read from a single sample in a study of cytomegalovirus exposure and HLA in healthy donors. Researchers ran the PCR with 60 Vbeta and 13 Jbeta primers. Sequencing was performed with immunoSEQ multiplex PCR; in TCRdb, only in-frame clones are kept and a portion is missing. This repertoire shows under 200,000 clones, 80% found once; its top ten account for 1%. Sequenced material: PBMCs. The receptors come from a woman aged 45-59 years in good health and CMV-seropositive.

V and J are TRBV19 and TRBJ2-1, with D possibly matching TRBD2 (6 bases). V was shortened by 5 bases and J by 3 bases, with 14 bases between the two germline ends. The CDR3 runs 15 residues. Germline CDR1 is LNHDA and CDR2 is SQIVND (reference sequence). The chain's CDR3 is CASSSSGTHYNEQFF. The DNA of the CDR3 is TGTGCCAGTAGTTCGTCCGGGACTCACTACAATGAGCAGTTCTTC.

V is TRBV7-2 and J is TRBJ2-1, with 10 positions matching TRBD2. The V gene end was trimmed by 5 bases and the J gene end by 6 bases; junction bases not matched to a gene: 10. The CDR3 contains 16 residues. Germline V gene lookup returns CDR1 SGHTA and CDR2 FQGNSA. Here the CDR3 DNA reads TGTGCCAGCAGCGTACAACCTAGCGGGGGAAGCAATGAGCAGTTCTTC. Protein product: CASSVQPSGGSNEQFF. The whole variable domain, filled in from reference TRBV7-2 and TRBJ2-1, reads GAGVSQSPSNKVTEKGKDVELRCDPISGHTALYWYRQSLGQGLEFLIYFQGNSAPDKSGLPSDRFSAERTGGSVSTLTIQRTQQEDSAVYLCASSVQPSGGSNEQFFGPGTRLTVL.

This chain connects TRBV28 to TRBJ2-7; 12 positions agree with TRBD1. Germline values: CDR1 MDHEN, CDR2 SYDVKM. Unmatched junction bases numbered 6, after V lost 6 bases and J lost 3 bases. This CDR3 comprises 15 residues. The CDR3 here is CASRAGQGANYEQYF. The CDR3 nucleotides read TGTGCCAGCAGGGCGGGACAGGGGGCCAACTACGAGCAGTACTTC.

In this sample, this clone turned up a few times. The gene calls are TRBV11-2 and TRBJ1-1; D ambiguous. Germline assignment: CDR1 SGHAT and CDR2 FQNNGV. V shed 4 bases and J shed 8 bases, with 8 bases lying between them. This CDR3 has 11 residues. The CDR3 DNA is TGTGCCAGCAGCTATAGCCTGGAAGCTTTCTTT. Translating gives CASSYSLEAFF. Full variable domain (outside the CDR3, taken from reference TRBV11-2 and TRBJ1-1): EAGVAQSPRYKIIEKRQSVAFWCNPISGHATLYWYQQILGQGPKLLIQFQNNGVVDDSQLPKDRFSAERLKGVDSTLKIQPAKLEDSAVYLCASSYSLEAFFGQGTRLTVV.

CDR3 protein: CASRRDRNTGELFF. In nucleotides, the CDR3 is TGTGCCAGCCGGAGGGACAGAAACACCGGGGAGCTGTTTTTT. The chain joins TRBV6-5 to TRBJ2-2; weak D call: TRBD1 (7 bases). The germline V gene has CDR1 MNHEY and CDR2 SVGAGI. V lost 8 bases, J lost 2 bases, and 12 bases lay in between. The CDR3 length is 14 residues.

This clone was observed a single time. The chain combines TRBV5-8 with TRBJ2-7, with D unresolved. The CDR3 is 13 residues long. V lost 4 bases, J lost 5 bases, and 13 bases lay in between. CDR1 SGHTS and CDR2 YDEGEE come from the germline V gene. Here the CDR3 reads CASSPFEGDEQYF. The DNA for the CDR3 is TGTGCCAGCAGCCCATTCGAAGGAGACGAGCAGTACTTC.

This rearrangement joins TRBV9 to TRBJ2-1; D unresolved. Germline CDR1 reads SGDLS; CDR2 reads YYNGEE. The CDR3 extends over 14 amino acids. Trimming cost V 0 bases and J 7 bases, with 11 bases left between them. CDR3 residues: CASSVVAGQNEQFF. The CDR3 DNA follows: TGTGCCAGCAGCGTAGTGGCAGGTCAGAATGAGCAGTTCTTC.

The chain combines TRBV4-3 with TRBJ2-2; D remains ambiguous. This CDR3 is 13 amino acids long. V lost 0 bases, J lost 5 bases, and 4 bases lay in between. The germline CDR1 and CDR2 sequences are LGHNA and YSLEER. The CDR3, as DNA: TGCGCCAGCAGCCAAGATCCGACCGGGGAGCTGTTTTTT. It specifies CASSQDPTGELFF.

The chain uses TRBV27 and TRBJ2-5; 12 bases match TRBD1. CDR3 length: 18 amino acids. In germline, CDR1 is MNHEY, CDR2 SMNVEV (reference sequence). With V trimmed by 1 base and J by 5 bases, 11 bases remained unmatched. CDR3 DNA sequence: TGTGCCAGCAGTTTATGGGGACAGGGGGCTAGGTCGCACGAGACCCAGTACTTC. This codes for CASSLWGQGARSHETQYF.

Remarks on this clone: The same CDR3 can be traced to other DNA sequences in this sample. The chain employs TRBV9 and TRBJ2-1; TRBD2 matches at 9 bases. V trimming: 4 bases; J trimming: 0 bases; junction bases outside the gene matches: 2. The CDR3 is 15 amino acids. Germline loops: CDR1 SGDLS, CDR2 YYNGEE. This CDR3 is CASSRSGSSYNEQFF. CDR3 nucleotide sequence: TGTGCCAGCAGCCGTAGCGGGAGCTCCTACAATGAGCAGTTCTTC.

The chain has TRBV10-3 and TRBJ2-2, with 9 bases matching TRBD2. The CDR3 covers 13 residues. J was trimmed by 5 bases and V by 7 bases; bases with no gene match: 2. The germline V gene encodes CDR1 ENHRY and CDR2 SYGVKD. DNA for the CDR3: TGTGCCATCAAGCGGGGGGATACCGGGGAGCTGTTTTTT. Protein sequence: CAIKRGDTGELFF.

The V call is TRBV19, the J call TRBJ2-1; D unclear. The V end lost 1 base, the J end lost 0 bases, and 7 bases lay between the germline ends. This CDR3 has 15 amino acids. Germline V gives CDR1 LNHDA, CDR2 SQIVND (reference sequence). The CDR3 nucleotides are TGTGCCAGTAGTATAGCGCGGAGCTCCTACAATGAGCAGTTCTTC. This encodes CASSIARSSYNEQFF.

The chain combines TRBV28 with TRBJ1-2, with 8 bases matching TRBD1. Per germline, CDR1 MDHEN and CDR2 SYDVKM. The trim removed 11 bases at V and 4 bases at J, leaving 15 bases unmatched. The CDR3 runs 15 residues. The CDR3 coding sequence is TGTGCCGGAAAGGGTAGGACAGGGAAGTCCTATGGCTACACCTTC. Its translation: CAGKGRTGKSYGYTF.

CDR3: CASSQRTAGALQETQYF. The CDR3 DNA reads as TGCGCCAGCAGCCAGCGAACCGCGGGGGCCCTCCAAGAGACCCAGTACTTC. The rearrangement links TRBV4-1 to TRBJ2-5; tentative D call: TRBD2 (7 bases). Germline CDR1 MGHRA, CDR2 YSYEKL. This CDR3 spans 17 amino acids. V lost 3 bases and J 1 base, leaving 18 bases between the germline ends.

This clone was seen a few times. This chain joins TRBV5-6 and TRBJ1-5, with TRBD1 matching over 7 bases. This CDR3 has 16 residues. Germline V gene sequence: CDR1 SGHDT, CDR2 YYEEEE. J gave up 4 bases and V 0 bases, and 7 bases lay outside the gene matches. CDR3 sequence: CASSLVGGGDNQPQHF. The CDR3 nucleotides read TGTGCCAGCAGCTTGGTAGGGGGCGGGGATAATCAGCCCCAGCATTTT.

Remarks on this clone: The junction departs from the called germline gene at one end, perhaps through a read error. In DNA, the CDR3 is TGTGCCAGCAGTTTGGCCCGGACTAGCGGGGGGGCCTGGCAAGAGACCCAGTACTTC. It is translated as CASSLARTSGGAWQETQYF. V gene TRBV5-6 combines with J gene TRBJ2-5; 15 bases agree with TRBD2. Germline values: CDR1 SGHDT, CDR2 YYEEEE. The CDR3 has 19 amino acids. Drawing the rest from reference TRBV5-6 and TRBJ2-5, the complete variable domain is DAGVTQSPTHLIKTRGQQVTLRCSPKSGHDTVSWYQQALGQGPQFIFQYYEEEERQRGNFPDRFSGHQFPNYSSELNVNALLLGDSALYLCASSLARTSGGAWQETQYFGPGTRLLVL.

This chain joins TRBV28 and TRBJ1-2; weak D call: TRBD1 (6 bases). Germline V CDR1 and CDR2: MDHEN, SYDVKM. Deletions cut 6 bases from V and 2 bases from J, with 10 bases between. The CDR3 is 13 residues long. The CDR3 reads CASRTTGNYGYTF. As DNA, the CDR3 is TGTGCCAGCAGGACCACAGGGAACTATGGCTACACCTTC.

V gene TRBV4-2 combines with J gene TRBJ2-1; 8 positions agree with TRBD2. CDR3 size: 12 residues. The germline V gene encodes CDR1 LGHNA and CDR2 YNFKEQ. J lost 14 bases, V lost 0 bases, and 3 bases had no gene match. The CDR3 protein is CASSQDRGGEFF. Written as DNA, the CDR3 is TGTGCCAGCAGCCAAGATCGGGGGGGTGAGTTCTTC.

CDR3 bases: TGTGCCAGCAGGGACAGAGTCGATGAGCAGTTCTTC. It yields the protein CASRDRVDEQFF. The chain links TRBV28 to TRBJ2-1; a weak D match, TRBD1 (6 bases). Trimming stripped 6 bases from V and 8 bases from J, with 11 bases between. CDR3 size: 12 residues. The germline V gene encodes CDR1 MDHEN and CDR2 SYDVKM. The full variable domain, its missing parts supplied by reference TRBV28 and TRBJ2-1, is DVKVTQSSRYLVKRTGEKVFLECVQDMDHENMFWYRQDPGLGLRLIYFSYDVKMKEKGDIPEGYSVSREKKERFSLILESASTNQTSMYLCASRDRVDEQFFGPGTRLTVL.

The chain couples TRBV29-1 to TRBJ1-2, with D possibly TRBD1 on 5 matching bases. Germline loops: CDR1 SQVTM, CDR2 ANQGSEA. This CDR3 contains 13 residues. Trimming shortened V by 3 bases and J by 2 bases, and 10 bases separated the two germline ends. Here the CDR3 DNA reads TGCAGCGTTGACTACAGGACGAACTATGGCTACACCTTC. Amino acid sequence: CSVDYRTNYGYTF.

The CDR3 region is CASSSTVAKNIQYF. The CDR3 bases are TGTGCCAGTAGTTCGACAGTAGCCAAAAACATTCAGTACTTC. The gene calls are TRBV19 and TRBJ2-4, with D maybe TRBD1 (5 bases). V was trimmed by 5 bases and J by 0 bases, leaving 8 bases between them. The germline gives CDR1 LNHDA, CDR2 SQIVND (reference sequence). The CDR3 length is 14 residues.

The CDR3 protein is CASSPRDNNTGELFF. The CDR3 coding sequence is TGTGCCAGCAGCCCCCGGGACAACAACACCGGGGAGCTGTTTTTT. V is TRBV11-2 and J is TRBJ2-2; D perhaps matches TRBD1 (6 bases). V lost 5 bases and J lost 2, with 12 bases in between. The germline V gene has CDR1 SGHAT and CDR2 FQNNGV. This CDR3 is built from 15 residues.

This clone was seen more than once but under ten times. The V and J genes are TRBV7-2 and TRBJ2-7; D call uncertain. Germline V gene lookup returns CDR1 SGHTA and CDR2 FQGNSA. Trimming pared 1 base from V and 1 base from J, leaving 8 bases between. The CDR3 has 14 residues. The CDR3 bases are TGTGCCAGCAGCTTAGGTCCCTTTTCCTACGAGCAGTACTTC. Encoded protein: CASSLGPFSYEQYF.

The chain recombines TRBV5-4 with TRBJ1-2; no clear D gene. Trimming took off 5 bases at V and 5 bases at J, with 13 bases between the two ends. Germline CDR1 is SGHNT and CDR2 is YYREEE (reference sequence). This CDR3 region has 13 residues. The CDR3 DNA follows: TGTGCCAGCAGTTCAGGTTCTGGATATGGCTACACCTTC. It is translated as CASSSGSGYGYTF.

The chain has TRBV7-2 and TRBJ2-5, with 11 bases matching TRBD2. Looked up from germline, CDR1 is SGHTA and CDR2 is FQGNSA. The CDR3 has 15 amino acids. V lost 8 bases to trimming and J lost 2 bases; unmatched junction nucleotides: 7. The CDR3 DNA is TGTGCCAGCGCCGGGACTAGCGGATCGCAAGAGACCCAGTACTTC. It translates to CASAGTSGSQETQYF.

This clone was counted only a few times. V usage is TRBV27 and J usage is TRBJ2-7, with 7 bases lining up with TRBD1. The CDR3 loop spans 15 amino acids. Per the germline V gene, CDR1 is MNHEY and CDR2 is SMNVEV (reference sequence). V lost 3 bases and J lost 3; bases outside the gene matches: 8. Here the CDR3 DNA reads TGTGCCAGCAGTTTGATGACAGGGAAGAACTACGAGCAGTACTTC. It yields the protein CASSLMTGKNYEQYF.

A remark on this clone: Mismatch with germline at one junction end may stem from a read error. The chain joins TRBV7-7 to TRBJ2-3; D ambiguous. The CDR3 runs 13 residues. Germline V gene data show CDR1 as SSHAT and CDR2 as FNYEAQ (reference sequence). The DNA of the CDR3 is TGTGCTAGCAGCCCCCCGTCCACAGATACGCAGTATTTT. This encodes CASSPPSTDTQYF. Filled out from reference TRBV7-7 and TRBJ2-3, the complete variable domain reads GAGVSQSPRYKVTKRGQDVTLRCDPISSHATLYWYQQALGQGPEFLTYFNYEAQPDKSGLPSDRFSAERPEGSISTLTIQRTEQRDSAMYRCASSPPSTDTQYFGPGTRLTVL.

This chain connects TRBV9 to TRBJ2-2; possibly TRBD2 for D (5 bases). CDR1 and CDR2 from the germline V gene are SGDLS and YYNGEE. The CDR3 length is 19 residues. Trimming left V 0 bases short and J 2 bases short, with 20 bases between. The CDR3 protein is CASSVAPMSGSLNTGELFF. CDR3 coding DNA: TGTGCCAGCAGCGTAGCTCCAATGAGCGGCAGCCTAAACACCGGGGAGCTGTTTTTT.

This clone was recorded only once. J is TRBJ1-1 and V is TRBV11-3; D is undetermined. Germline CDR1 reads SGHNT; CDR2 reads YENEEA. The CDR3 runs 13 residues. Trimming took off 5 bases at V and 1 base at J, with 8 bases between the two ends. The DNA for the CDR3 is TGTGCCAGCAGCGAGAGTGGGAACACTGAAGCTTTCTTT. Protein sequence: CASSESGNTEAFF.

The chain links TRBV9 to TRBJ1-4; a possible D gene is TRBD1 (6 bases). The ends were cut back, 0 bases at V and 7 bases at J, with 13 bases in the middle. Germline V gene data show CDR1 as SGDLS and CDR2 as YYNGEE. The length of the CDR3 is 15 residues. CDR3 in amino acids: CASSVATGLGEKLFF. Here the CDR3 DNA reads TGTGCCAGCAGCGTAGCTACAGGGCTGGGTGAAAAACTGTTTTTT.